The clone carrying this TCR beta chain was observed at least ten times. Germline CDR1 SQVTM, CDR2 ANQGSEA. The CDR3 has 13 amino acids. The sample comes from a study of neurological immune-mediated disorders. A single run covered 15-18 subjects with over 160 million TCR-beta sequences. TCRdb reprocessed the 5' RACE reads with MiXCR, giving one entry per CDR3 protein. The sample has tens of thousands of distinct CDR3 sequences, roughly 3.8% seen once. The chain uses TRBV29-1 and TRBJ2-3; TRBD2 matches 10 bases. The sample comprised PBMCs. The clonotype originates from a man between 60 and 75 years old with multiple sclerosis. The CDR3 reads CSWSGGVADTQYF. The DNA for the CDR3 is TGCAGTTGGAGCGGGGGGGTCGCAGATACGCAGTATTTT.